These 28 T cell receptor beta chains share one sample of origin, sequenced in a study of T cell responses to AZD1222 COVID-19 vaccine. Assay: immunoSEQ multiplex PCR; the TCRdb copy retains only in-frame clones and omits some. The table lists roughly 150,000 clones, over 80% of them singletons, with around 1.8% in the top ten. The sample consisted of peripheral blood, taken on day 0 of AZD1222 vaccination. The receptor source for this set is an adult in good health.

The J gene is TRBJ2-7, the V gene TRBV27, with D tentatively TRBD2 (5 bases). The germline gives CDR1 MNHEY, CDR2 SMNVEV (reference sequence). This CDR3 is 14 amino acids long. The V and J ends lost 4 bases and 1 base respectively, with 11 bases between them. The CDR3 nucleotides are TGTGCCAGCAGTTACTCGACGGGGTCCTACGAGCAGTACTTC. It translates to CASSYSTGSYEQYF.

The rearrangement joins TRBV21-1 to TRBJ1-2; TRBD1 is taken as the D call from the table, unchecked against the DNA. TRBV21-1 constitutes a pseudogene. This CDR3 spans 17 amino acids. The CDR3 reads CASSTTQPRAKNYGYTF. CDR3 sequence (DNA): TGTGCCAGCAGCACGACACAACCCAGGGCGAAAAACTATGGCTACACCTTC.

This clone was counted a few times. The rearrangement joins TRBV27 to TRBJ2-2; a possible D gene is TRBD1 (5 bases). Trimming stripped 3 bases from V and 2 bases from J, with 16 bases between. The germline V gene has CDR1 MNHEY and CDR2 SMNVEV (reference sequence). This CDR3 is built from 17 residues. This chain's CDR3 is CASSLNRNPTNTGELFF. CDR3 bases: TGTGCCAGCAGTTTGAACAGGAACCCTACAAACACCGGGGAGCTGTTTTTT.

This clone occurred once. This sequence joins TRBV2 and TRBJ1-1; maybe TRBD1 (5 bases). V was shortened by 4 bases and J by 1 base, with 13 bases between the two germline ends. The germline CDR1 and CDR2 sequences are SNHLY and FYNNEI. This CDR3 has 15 amino acids. The CDR3 DNA is TGTGCCAGCAGTGCGGGGGGTGTTAGGAACACTGAAGCTTTCTTT. Amino acid sequence: CASSAGGVRNTEAFF.

The chain couples TRBV6-6 to TRBJ2-3; D call uncertain. The V gene lost 0 bases and the J gene lost 4 bases, with 8 bases spanning the gap. The CDR3 is 14 residues long. Germline CDR1 is MNHNY and CDR2 is SVGAGI (reference sequence). The CDR3 nucleotides read TGTGCCAGCAGTTACTCGGGGTCTCCAGATACGCAGTATTTT. Translation gives CASSYSGSPDTQYF.

This chain connects TRBV9 to TRBJ2-1, with 7 nucleotides matching TRBD2. The V gene end was trimmed by 0 bases and the J gene end by 1 base; junction bases not matched to a gene: 1. Per the germline V gene, CDR1 is SGDLS and CDR2 is YYNGEE. This CDR3 contains 15 residues. The CDR3, as DNA: TGTGCCAGCAGCGTAGACGGGGGGTCCTACAATGAGCAGTTCTTC. Encoded protein: CASSVDGGSYNEQFF.

The chain combines TRBV13 with TRBJ1-1, with no clear D. Trimming shortened V by 0 bases and J by 6 bases, and 5 bases separated the two germline ends. The germline V gene has CDR1 PRHDT and CDR2 FYEKMQ (reference sequence). The CDR3 totals 12 residues. CDR3 DNA sequence: TGTGCCAGCAGCTTAGGGGGTCCTGAAGCTTTCTTT. It yields the protein CASSLGGPEAFF.

This clone was counted a single time. The DNA of the CDR3 is TGTGCCAGCAGCTTAGTTCAGGGAATTAACACCGGGGAGCTGTTTTTT. Its translation is CASSLVQGINTGELFF. This chain uses TRBV7-2 with TRBJ2-2; D might be TRBD1 (5 bases). Germline V CDR1 and CDR2: SGHTA, FQGNSA. The V and J ends lost 1 base and 2 bases respectively, with 11 bases between them. The CDR3 is 16 residues long.

The rearrangement uses TRBV18 and TRBJ1-6; 7 bases map to TRBD1. The germline V gene encodes CDR1 KGHSH and CDR2 LQKENI. The trim removed 8 bases at V and 8 bases at J, leaving 6 bases unmatched. This CDR3 is built from 13 residues. CDR3 residues: CASTGTEDSPLHF. The DNA of the CDR3 is TGTGCCAGCACCGGGACAGAGGATTCACCCCTCCACTTT.

The chain employs TRBV11-2 and TRBJ1-5, with unresolved D. This CDR3 contains 13 residues. CDR1 and CDR2 (germline): SGHAT, FQNNGV. V lost 2 bases and J lost 5, with 7 bases in between. The CDR3 here is CASSLLPDQPQHF. CDR3 bases: TGTGCCAGCAGCTTACTTCCGGATCAGCCCCAGCATTTT.

This chain links TRBV3-1 (or the pseudogene TRBV3-2) with TRBJ2-2; perhaps TRBD2 as D (6 bases). The V gene's germline CDR1 is LGHDT and CDR2 YNNKEL (reference sequence). The CDR3 length is 18 residues. The V end was cut by 0 bases, the J end by 1 base, with 15 bases between. The CDR3 DNA follows: TGTGCCAGCAGCCAAGATAGCGCCGGAGGGATGAACACCGGGGAGCTGTTTTTT. Translating it yields CASSQDSAGGMNTGELFF.

The chain has TRBV19 and TRBJ1-1; D is possibly TRBD1 (6 bases). The CDR3 sequence is 12 residues long. Trimming took 10 bases from V and 10 from J, leaving 19 bases between them. Germline V gene lookup returns CDR1 LNHDA and CDR2 SQIVND (reference sequence). For the CDR3, the DNA is TGTGCCACCACCCCCGGGACACAGGGAGCTTTCTTT. Translating gives CATTPGTQGAFF. The whole variable domain, remainder taken from reference TRBV19 and TRBJ1-1, is DGGITQSPKYLFRKEGQNVTLSCEQNLNHDAMYWYRQDPGQGLRLIYYSQIVNDFQKGDIAEGYSVSREKKESFPLTVTSAQKNPTAFYLCATTPGTQGAFFGQGTRLTVV.

This rearrangement joins TRBV10-3 to TRBJ1-2; perhaps TRBD1 as D (5 bases). CDR1 and CDR2 from the germline V gene are ENHRY and SYGVKD. The ends were cut back, 0 bases at V and 2 bases at J, with 13 bases in the middle. The CDR3 has 16 residues. The CDR3 nucleotides are TGTGCCATCAGTGAGTCGTCCCGGGGCATGAACTATGGCTACACCTTC. Amino acid sequence: CAISESSRGMNYGYTF.

The V call is TRBV12-3 or TRBV12-4, the J call TRBJ1-4; D may be TRBD1 (5 bases). V lost 6 bases and J 8 bases, leaving 10 bases between the germline ends. CDR3 length equals 12 residues. The CDR3 sequence is CASSPTEEKLFF. In DNA form, the CDR3 reads TGTGCCAGCAGCCCGACAGAAGAAAAACTGTTTTTT.

The rearrangement joins TRBV15 to TRBJ2-2, with TRBD1 matching over 7 bases. This CDR3 is 15 amino acids long. Per germline, CDR1 LNHNV and CDR2 YYDKDF (reference sequence). V shed 3 bases and J 2 bases; nucleotides not matched to a gene: 3. The DNA of the CDR3 is TGTGCCACCAGCAGGGGACAGACAAACACCGGGGAGCTGTTTTTT. Encoded protein: CATSRGQTNTGELFF.

The J gene is TRBJ2-7, the V gene TRBV7-2; 10 bases fit TRBD2. The CDR3 runs 16 residues. The V and J ends lost 2 bases and 9 bases, in that order; junction bases with no gene match: 13. Germline V gives CDR1 SGHTA, CDR2 FQGNSA. The CDR3 DNA reads as TGTGCCAGCAGCTTATTACTAGCGGGGCCTCCCGGGGGGCAGTACTTC. Translation gives CASSLLLAGPPGGQYF.

In its sample, this clone was seen a few times. The J gene is TRBJ1-5, the V gene TRBV7-2; 9 nucleotides align to TRBD1. Germline V gene data show CDR1 as SGHTA and CDR2 as FQGNSA. J was trimmed by 0 bases and V by 4 bases; bases with no gene match: 13. There are 19 residues in the CDR3. CDR3 sequence reads: CASSSPTLTGGNSNQPQHF. CDR3 coding DNA: TGTGCCAGCAGCTCACCAACCCTCACAGGGGGCAATAGCAATCAGCCCCAGCATTTT.

The V gene is TRBV4-2, the J gene TRBJ1-1, with D hard to call. There are 15 residues in the CDR3. V lost 1 base to trimming and J lost 0 bases, with 9 bases between them. In germline, CDR1 is LGHNA, CDR2 YNFKEQ. The CDR3 spells CASSQVTALNTEAFF. The DNA of the CDR3 is TGTGCCAGCAGCCAAGTTACGGCCTTGAACACTGAAGCTTTCTTT.

This sequence joins TRBV7-6 and TRBJ2-2, with 11 positions matching TRBD2. V trimming: 3 bases; J trimming: 4 bases; junction bases outside the gene matches: 7. Germline values: CDR1 SGHVS, CDR2 FNYEAQ. The CDR3 loop spans 17 amino acids. CDR3 nucleotide sequence: TGTGCCAGCAGCTTGATCCTAGCGGGAGGACTCACCGGGGAGCTGTTTTTT. As protein: CASSLILAGGLTGELFF.

The chain joins TRBV19 to TRBJ1-4, with D possibly TRBD1 on 5 matching bases. V lost 6 bases and J lost 0, with 20 bases in between. Per germline, CDR1 LNHDA and CDR2 SQIVND (reference sequence). This CDR3 is built from 18 residues. CDR3 loop: CASSLGRGTHTTNEKLFF. The CDR3 DNA is TGTGCCAGTAGCCTGGGACGGGGAACCCATACAACTAATGAAAAACTGTTTTTT.

The V and J genes are TRBV6-2 or TRBV6-3 and TRBJ2-7; D might be TRBD1 (6 bases). CDR1 is MNHEY and CDR2 is SVGEGT in the germline V gene. V was pared by 2 bases and J by 7 bases, with 12 bases between. The CDR3 spans 13 residues. In nucleotides, the CDR3 is TGTGCCAGCAGTTACGGGACATCAGGAGAGCAGTACTTC. Protein sequence: CASSYGTSGEQYF.

The V and J genes are TRBV5-4 and TRBJ2-2, with D uncertain. Trimming took 2 bases from V and 5 from J, leaving 7 bases between them. The CDR3 length is 13 residues. CDR1 is SGHNT, CDR2 YYREEE, per germline (reference sequence). The CDR3 sequence is CASSLTRTGELFF. The CDR3 nucleotides read TGTGCCAGCAGCTTAACTCGAACCGGGGAGCTGTTTTTT.

The chain couples TRBV3-1 (or the pseudogene TRBV3-2) to TRBJ2-5, with D unclear. Germline lookup yields CDR1 LGHDT and CDR2 YNNKEL (reference sequence). The CDR3 is made up of 12 amino acids. V lost 1 base, J lost 4 bases, and 4 bases lay in between. Here the CDR3 DNA reads TGTGCCAGCAGCCAAGTGACAGAGACCCAGTACTTC. Protein sequence: CASSQVTETQYF.

The genes are TRBV24-1 and TRBJ1-1; 7 bases map to TRBD1. The germline V gene has CDR1 KGHDR and CDR2 SFDVKD. V was clipped by 4 bases and J by 1 base; unmatched bases: 5. The CDR3 runs 15 residues. CDR3 loop: CATSDAQGPNTEAFF. CDR3 nucleotides: TGTGCCACCAGTGACGCACAGGGGCCGAACACTGAAGCTTTCTTT.

This sequence joins TRBV28 and TRBJ1-5, with D tentatively TRBD1 (5 bases). V lost 2 bases to trimming and J lost 6 bases, with 11 bases between them. This CDR3 spans 14 amino acids. CDR1 is MDHEN, CDR2 SYDVKM, per germline. The CDR3 protein is CASSLRGPSQPQHF. In DNA form, the CDR3 reads TGTGCCAGCAGTTTAAGGGGACCCTCTCAGCCCCAGCATTTT.

The genes are TRBV5-1 and TRBJ1-2; D ambiguous. CDR1 and CDR2 from the germline V gene are SGHRS and YFSETQ. The CDR3 has 13 residues. V lost 0 bases and J lost 6, with 9 bases in between. CDR3: CASSLEQLNGYTF. The CDR3 DNA follows: TGCGCCAGCAGCTTGGAACAGCTCAATGGCTACACCTTC.

The chain carries TRBV28 and TRBJ2-3; D possibly matches TRBD1 or TRBD2 (5 bases each). The CDR3 is made up of 14 amino acids. From germline, CDR1 is MDHEN and CDR2 SYDVKM. Trimming left V 6 bases short and J 6 bases short, with 16 bases between. The CDR3 DNA reads as TGTGCCAGCAGCTCCGCCGGGGCTCGGGATACGCAGTATTTT. Its protein product is CASSSAGARDTQYF.

The V gene is TRBV6-5, the J gene TRBJ1-1; no clear D gene. The CDR3 length is 15 residues. V shed 7 bases and J shed 2 bases, with 17 bases lying between them. Germline CDR1 is MNHEY and CDR2 is SVGAGI. The CDR3, as DNA: TGTGCCAGCACTACGACACTTACACTTAACACTGAAGCTTTCTTT. It codes for CASTTTLTLNTEAFF.